A single sample is the source of the 3 T cell receptor beta chains below, sequenced in a study of T-cell reconstitution after alpha-beta-depleted transplantation in children. Unique molecular identifiers were used in preparing the TCRbeta library. TCRdb itself ran the PCR reads through MiXCR, one entry per CDR3 protein. The sample lists a few hundred thousand distinct CDR3 sequences, around 12% occurring once. Sequences were derived from PBMCs from the stem cell graft donor, sampled from the stem cell graft. The receptors derive from a human donor who donated a stem cell graft to a child with combined immunodeficiency.

This rearrangement joins TRBV11-2 to TRBJ2-3, with D possibly TRBD2 on 5 matching bases. Germline loops: CDR1 SGHAT, CDR2 FQNNGV. There are 16 residues in the CDR3. V was shortened by 1 base and J by 1 base, with 12 bases between the two germline ends. The CDR3 is CASSLGPTGGTDTQYF. The CDR3 DNA reads as TGTGCCAGCAGCTTAGGCCCTACCGGGGGCACAGATACGCAGTATTTT.

The rearrangement uses TRBV4-2 and TRBJ2-7, with TRBD1 as a possible D gene (6 bases). The CDR3 has 13 amino acids. CDR1 and CDR2 (germline): LGHNA, YNFKEQ. V was shortened by 5 bases and J by 4 bases, with 12 bases between the two germline ends. The CDR3 bases are TGTGCCAGCAGCAACCCCGGACAGTACGAGCAGTACTTC. Protein: CASSNPGQYEQYF.

The V and J genes are TRBV5-1 and TRBJ2-1; possible D gene TRBD1, 5 bases. Per the germline V gene, CDR1 is SGHRS and CDR2 is YFSETQ. V shed 1 base and J shed 3 bases, with 8 bases lying between them. CDR3 length: 14 residues. This chain's CDR3 is CASSLSRVYNEQFF. The CDR3 DNA follows: TGCGCCAGCAGCTTGAGCAGGGTCTACAATGAGCAGTTCTTC.